What follows is one T cell receptor beta chain and its context. Antigen specificity is unknown. This sample was taken from a study of cytomegalovirus exposure and HLA in healthy donors. For the study at large: A subsequent analysis stated that the 90 to 150 validation repertoires were run on the same platform as the roughly 670 first-cohort repertoires.

A 120-subject validation cohort, separate from the approximately 670-subject first cohort, supplied the donors. Germline CDR1 MNHEY, CDR2 SVGAGI. The CDR3 extends over 13 amino acids. V gave up 4 bases and J gave up 8 bases, with 14 bases separating them. Sequencing used immunoSEQ multiplex PCR; TCRdb keeps in-frame clones, though not all of them. The data hold approximately 220,000 clones, with about 83% observed a single time. Findings and caveats of the study: Among TCR sequences, most were rare, though some public TCRs appeared in many donors. More than 150 TCR beta chains were listed as cytomegalovirus-associated.

J is TRBJ1-2 and V is TRBV6-5; D call uncertain. Sequenced sample: PBMCs. The receptor comes from a man aged 18-30 years in good health and CMV-seronegative. The CDR3 coding sequence is TGTGCCAGCAGTTCCGCACGAGGAACGGGCTACACCTTC. Residues: CASSSARGTGYTF.